Shown below are 4 T cell receptor beta chains from a single sample sequenced in a study of T-cell memory formation after mild COVID-19 (dated by TCRdb to 2020 to 2023). Receptors were amplified or captured by 5' RACE. Sequenced using an Illumina NovaSeq 6000. The public reads were run again by TCRdb, first through fastp at Q25 and then through MiXCR, and only productive beta chains were kept. Entries are consolidated by CDR3 protein sequence, retaining the most common genes and DNA. The sample table shows 350,000 to 450,000 distinct CDR3 sequences, and 15% to 20% are seen once. 7.5% to 9.5% of the sample belongs to the ten largest clones. Sequencing input: PBMCs or a T cell subset sorted from them (not recorded which). These receptors were taken from an adult woman who had mild COVID-19 (a few samples of this study predate the infection). The sample titles of this study are shuffled in the database, so cell type and time point are left out; the donor was told from shared clones.

The V and J genes are TRBV4-1 and TRBJ1-1; D uncertain. The CDR3 sequence is 14 residues long. CDR1 and CDR2 from the germline V gene are MGHRA and YSYEKL. V lost 0 bases and J lost 8, with 13 bases in between. The CDR3 region has the DNA TGCGCCAGCAGCCAAGAAGGGCCATACGGCGAAGCTTTCTTT. Translating gives CASSQEGPYGEAFF.

V gene TRBV6-2 or TRBV6-3 combines with J gene TRBJ2-1, with D perhaps matching TRBD2 (6 bases). V was pared by 7 bases and J by 5 bases, with 15 bases between. The CDR3 sequence is 14 residues long. Germline CDR1 and CDR2: MNHEY and SVGEGT. The chain's CDR3 is CASTLGRSDNEQFF. The CDR3, as DNA: TGTGCCAGCACCCTAGGGAGGAGCGACAATGAGCAGTTCTTC.

Ten or more counts support this clonotype. V is TRBV5-1 and J is TRBJ2-1, with 11 bases matching TRBD2. Per germline, CDR1 SGHRS and CDR2 YFSETQ. J gave up 6 bases and V 3 bases, and 14 bases lay outside the gene matches. The CDR3 has 18 amino acids. CDR3: CASSSLSIAGGWANEQFF. The CDR3 nucleotides read TGCGCCAGCAGCTCCCTCAGCATAGCGGGGGGGTGGGCCAATGAGCAGTTCTTC.

The V gene is TRBV11-3, the J gene TRBJ2-7, with 7 nucleotides matching TRBD1. Germline V gene data show CDR1 as SGHNT and CDR2 as YENEEA. V dropped 1 base and J dropped 3; count of bases not matched to a gene: 6. The CDR3 is made up of 15 amino acids. CDR3 coding DNA: TGTGCCAGCAGCTTAGCCGCCGGGACAGTCTACGAGCAGTACTTC. Protein sequence: CASSLAAGTVYEQYF.